The clone carrying this T cell receptor (beta chain) has ten or more counts. Its antigen remains unidentified. The data derive from a study of regulatory T cells in long-lasting Graves disease. Whole-study findings and limits: Owing to a sample size that was small, accuracy may have been reduced.

TCR beta libraries were built with iRepertoire HTBI primers and Arm-PCR of CDR3 regions. TCRdb passed the multiplex PCR reads through MiXCR, listing each CDR3 protein once. The table shows about 430,000 distinct CDR3 sequences, with approximately 16% occurring only once. As to time point: newly diagnosed GD, antithyroid drugs for less than 3 months. The TCR library was made from RNA that had been extracted from PBMCs in TRIzol. EDTA tubes collected around 8.7 milliliters of peripheral blood. Trimming took 1 base from V and 5 from J, leaving 6 bases between them. The length of the CDR3 is 13 residues. Germline CDR1 and CDR2: SGHRS and YFSETQ. This sample also appeared in a second study, on T cells in Graves' hyperthyroidism and ophthalmopathy. As that study records: The HTBI set primed first-round TCR CDR3 RT-PCR. The model forecast ophthalmopathy, anticipating it by a median around 6.9 months before onset.

This receptor was taken from a woman between 40 and 55 years old with Graves disease. This chain connects TRBV5-1 to TRBJ1-4; D gene ambiguous. This specimen was peripheral blood mononuclear cells (PBMCs), taken at new diagnosis, from a patient treated with antithyroid drugs. In DNA form, the CDR3 reads TGCGCCAGCAGCTTGCAGCTAAATGAAAAACTGTTTTTT. Amino acid sequence: CASSLQLNEKLFF. The entire variable domain, with the rest obtained from reference TRBV5-1 and TRBJ1-4, is as follows: KAGVTQTPRYLIKTRGQQVTLSCSPISGHRSVSWYQQTPGQGLQFLFEYFSETQRNKGNFPGRFSGRQFSNSRSEMNVSTLELGDSALYLCASSLQLNEKLFFGSGTQLSVL.